This entry lists 22 T cell receptor beta chains sequenced from one sample in a study of tumor-infiltrating lymphocytes in primary liver carcinoma. Starting from around 510 ng of total RNA, TCR beta cDNA was produced with a primer in the constant region. Libraries of TCR beta came from three nested multiplex PCR rounds with slightly modified ARM-PCR. The opening two PCR rounds, 10 cycles each, paired TRBV1-TRBV30 forward primers with a C-beta reverse primer. TCRdb reprocessed the multiplex PCR reads via MiXCR and lists one record per CDR3 protein. The data hold approximately 330,000 distinct CDR3 sequences, with roughly two thirds observed a single time. Unsorted whole blood served as the source of blood RNA, and germline DNA was extracted as well. Sequences were obtained from peripheral blood. The receptors shown here come from a man in his forties with primary liver carcinoma and hepatitis B virus infection.

A few counts support this clonotype. This chain links TRBV28 with TRBJ1-2; 9 nucleotides match TRBD1. The germline CDR1 and CDR2 sequences are MDHEN and SYDVKM. The CDR3 runs 16 residues. V dropped 7 bases and J dropped 4; count of bases not matched to a gene: 13. The CDR3: CASNSGTGQGGYGYTF. DNA for the CDR3: TGTGCCAGCAACTCCGGGACAGGGCAGGGGGGCTATGGCTACACCTTC.

The CDR3 here is CASSTRGRTDTQYF. The CDR3 DNA reads as TGTGCCAGCAGTACGCGAGGGAGGACAGATACGCAGTATTTT. The chain carries TRBV28 and TRBJ2-3, with a weak D call TRBD2 (6 bases). The CDR3 spans 14 residues. Germline V gene sequence: CDR1 MDHEN, CDR2 SYDVKM. With 5 bases removed from V and 3 bases from J, the gap between germline ends came to 12 bases.

This clonotype was seen many times. This chain joins TRBV6-6 and TRBJ2-7; possible D gene TRBD1, 5 bases. CDR3 length equals 12 residues. Trimming cost V 5 bases and J 5 bases, with 10 bases left between them. CDR1 and CDR2 (germline): MNHNY, SVGAGI (reference sequence). The CDR3 nucleotides are TGTGCCAGCAGTCCAGGGTTCAACGAGCAGTACTTC. Its protein is CASSPGFNEQYF.

On this clonotype: Since a much larger clone is just one base distant, this may be a read error. This chain links TRBV6-5 with TRBJ2-1, with 11 positions matching TRBD2. CDR1 is MNHEY, CDR2 SVGAGI, per germline. Unmatched junction bases numbered 14, after V lost 7 bases and J lost 6 bases. The CDR3 spans 17 residues. CDR3 residues: CASNWGLAGGVINEQFF. CDR3 sequence (DNA): TGTGCCAGCAACTGGGGTCTAGCGGGAGGAGTAATCAATGAGCAGTTCTTC.

Comments on this clonotype: A single base separates this from a much larger clone, so it may be a read error. This chain links TRBV5-1 with TRBJ2-5, with 7 bases that match TRBD2. This CDR3 region has 14 residues. Germline CDR1 reads SGHRS; CDR2 reads YFSETQ. Losses at the gene ends were 1 base for V and 3 bases for J; bases not matched to a gene: 3. For the CDR3, the DNA is TGCGCCAGCAGCTTGACTAGCGCTAAAGAGACCCAGTACTTC. Protein product: CASSLTSAKETQYF.

The chain joins TRBV13 to TRBJ2-7; 7 bases are a match to TRBD1. The germline CDR1 and CDR2 sequences are PRHDT and FYEKMQ (reference sequence). This CDR3 contains 15 residues. V lost 3 bases to trimming and J lost 3 bases; unmatched junction nucleotides: 8. The CDR3 DNA sequence: TGTGCCAGCAGCTTTGTCGGGCACAGGGGCTACGAGCAGTACTTC. Its translation is CASSFVGHRGYEQYF. The whole variable domain, filled in from reference TRBV13 and TRBJ2-7, reads AAGVIQSPRHLIKEKRETATLKCYPIPRHDTVYWYQQGPGQDPQFLISFYEKMQSDKGSIPDRFSAQQFSDYHSELNMSSLELGDSALYFCASSFVGHRGYEQYFGPGTRLTVT.

This clonotype has just one count. This may come from a read error, since a much larger clone is one base off. The chain has TRBV6-1 and TRBJ2-1; no clear D. There are 12 residues in the CDR3. Germline lookup yields CDR1 MNHNS and CDR2 SASEGT. The CDR3 loop is CVSNGLRNEQFF. DNA of the CDR3: TGTGTCAGCAACGGCCTCCGGAATGAGCAGTTCTTC.

To note about this clonotype: Germline is not matched at one junction end, which may reflect a read error. This chain links TRBV25-1 with TRBJ1-1, with D unclear. This CDR3 has 14 residues. CDR1 MGHDK and CDR2 SYGVNS come from the germline V gene. The CDR3 DNA follows: TGTGTCAGCAGTGAGTCGGGGTACCCCACTGAAGCTTTCTTT. This sequence encodes CVSSESGYPTEAFF. The variable domain in full, with the rest retrieved from reference TRBV25-1 and TRBJ1-1, is EADIYQTPRYLVIGTGKKITLECSQTMGHDKMYWYQQDPGMELHLIHYSYGVNSTEKGDLSSESTVSRIRTEHFPLTLESARPSHTSQYLCVSSESGYPTEAFFGQGTRLTVV.

Regarding this clonotype: A much bigger clone sits one base away, suggesting this may be a read error. J is TRBJ1-1 and V is TRBV29-1; 7 nucleotides align to TRBD1. Looked up from germline, CDR1 is SQVTM and CDR2 is ANQGSEA. The CDR3 runs 14 residues. V lost 7 bases and J lost 3; bases outside the gene matches: 11. CDR3 in DNA: TGCAGCGATGATCCCACAGGGGTTTACACTGAAGCTTTCTTT. Translation: CSDDPTGVYTEAFF.

The CDR3 loop is CASSLVAEGITDTQYF. The CDR3 nucleotides read TGTGCCAGCAGCTTGGTCGCTGAAGGTATCACCGATACGCAGTATTTT. The gene calls are TRBV5-6 and TRBJ2-3; D remains ambiguous. This CDR3 is 16 amino acids long. V dropped 0 bases and J dropped 6 bases, with 17 bases sitting between them. Germline assignment: CDR1 SGHDT and CDR2 YYEEEE.

Comment on this clonotype: A read error may produce the germline difference seen at one junction end. The chain is built from TRBV10-3 and TRBJ1-2; tentative D call: TRBD1 (6 bases). CDR1 ENHRY and CDR2 SYGVKD come from the germline V gene. The CDR3 consists of 15 residues. DNA for the CDR3: TGTGCCATCAGTGATCCTGACAGGTTGAGCTATGGCTACGCCTTC. Protein: CAISDPDRLSYGYAF.

The chain uses TRBV10-3 and TRBJ2-1; 7 bases fit TRBD1. The germline gives CDR1 ENHRY, CDR2 SYGVKD. This CDR3 has 15 amino acids. V shed 3 bases, J shed 8 bases, and the junction held 10 bases outside the gene matches. CDR3 coding DNA: TGTGCCATCAGTGAAGGGGACAGAGGAAACGATGAGCAGTTCTTC. Translation gives CAISEGDRGNDEQFF.

A remark on this clonotype: The conserved phenylalanine or tryptophan is not found at the CDR3 terminus, so this likely reflects a read error. V usage is TRBV29-1 and J usage is TRBJ2-1; D gene unclear. The germline V gene has CDR1 SQVTM and CDR2 ANQGSEA. The V end was cut by 6 bases, the J end by 10 bases, with 28 bases between. This CDR3 region has 16 residues. This chain's CDR3 is CSVAILRPSSRQEQFY. The CDR3 DNA is TGCAGCGTCGCCATCCTTCGGCCCTCGTCCCGTCAAGAGCAGTTCTAC.

CDR3 DNA: TGTGCCAGCAGCCAAAAGACAGGCAGGGCGTTGGGAGAGACCCAGTACTTC. Protein sequence: CASSQKTGRALGETQYF. This chain links TRBV5-6 with TRBJ2-5, with D perhaps matching TRBD1 (6 bases). The CDR3 sequence is 17 residues long. Germline CDR1 is SGHDT and CDR2 is YYEEEE. The V end lost 4 bases, the J end lost 4 bases, and 23 bases lay between the germline ends.

Notes on this clonotype: No conserved phenylalanine or tryptophan ends this CDR3, so it is likely a read error. The V gene is TRBV6-2 or TRBV6-3, the J gene TRBJ1-5, with D uncertain. Looked up from germline, CDR1 is MNHEY and CDR2 is SVGEGT. V dropped 2 bases and J dropped 0 bases, with 5 bases sitting between them. The CDR3 covers 14 residues. The CDR3 is CASSYSYSNQPQHL. CDR3 in DNA: TGTGCCAGCAGTTACAGTTATAGCAATCAGCCCCAGCATCTT.

Comment on this clonotype: This may be a read error: a much more frequent sequence differs by one nucleotide. The CDR3 DNA is TGTGCCTGCAGCCGACTGGGGGAGCAGTTCTTC. Its translation is CACSRLGEQFF. The chain has TRBV6-5 and TRBJ2-1; D is ambiguous. Germline CDR1 and CDR2: MNHEY and SVGAGI. CDR3 length equals 11 residues.

Regarding this clonotype: The CDR3 end shows no conserved phenylalanine or tryptophan, and so a read error is likely. V is TRBV6-5 and J is TRBJ2-7; 12 bases are a match to TRBD2. CDR3 size: 16 residues. Losses at the gene ends were 5 bases for V and 6 bases for J; bases not matched to a gene: 11. Germline V lookup: CDR1 MNHEY, CDR2 SVGAGI. The CDR3 DNA is TGTGCCAGCAGTACACTTCTAGCGGGAGGGGGGAGCGAGCAGTACTTA. Translated, it gives CASSTLLAGGGSEQYL.

Concerning this clonotype: A junction end diverges from the germline sequence, so it may reflect a read error. This chain joins TRBV11-2 and TRBJ2-7; a weak D match, TRBD2 (5 bases). The CDR3 length is 14 residues. Looked up from germline, CDR1 is SGHAT and CDR2 is FQNNGV. CDR3 sequence (DNA): TGTGCCGGCAGTATGGACTGGAGCTCCTACCAGCAGTACTTT. This encodes CAGSMDWSSYQQYF.

Remarks on this clonotype: A much larger clone differs by one base, so this may be a read error. V and J are TRBV28 and TRBJ2-3; 11 bases are shared with TRBD1. The V gene's germline CDR1 is MDHEN and CDR2 SYDVKM. This CDR3 region has 16 residues. Trimming cost V 6 bases and J 4 bases; bases outside gene matches: 9. The CDR3 protein is CASRSPRTGGPDTQYF. In DNA form, the CDR3 reads TGTGCCAGCAGGTCCCCCAGGACAGGGGGCCCAGATACGCAGTATTTT. The full variable domain, rest sourced from reference TRBV28 and TRBJ2-3, is DVKVTQSSRYLVKRTGEKVFLECVQDMDHENMFWYRQDPGLGLRLIYFSYDVKMKEKGDIPEGYSVSREKKERFSLILESASTNQTSMYLCASRSPRTGGPDTQYFGPGTRLTVL.

The chain combines TRBV11-2 with TRBJ2-7; 8 bases align to TRBD2. V lost 7 bases and J lost 4; bases outside the gene matches: 9. CDR1 and CDR2 from the germline V gene are SGHAT and FQNNGV. The CDR3 length is 14 residues. The DNA of the CDR3 is TGTGCCAGCAACGCTAACGGGAGGGCTTACGAGCAGTACTTC. Translation gives CASNANGRAYEQYF.

This clonotype has more than one count but fewer than ten. This chain joins TRBV28 and TRBJ2-2; no reliable D call. Trimming shortened V by 2 bases and J by 5 bases, and 12 bases separated the two germline ends. Germline loops: CDR1 MDHEN, CDR2 SYDVKM. The CDR3 has 15 residues. Here the CDR3 DNA reads TGTGCCAGCAGTTTAGACCTTATGGGTACCGGGGAGCTGTTTTTT. This translates into CASSLDLMGTGELFF.

This clonotype showed up many times. The CDR3 bases are TGTGCCAGCAGTTACGGGGGTGGCAATCAGCCCCAGCATTTT. Residues: CASSYGGGNQPQHF. The V and J genes are TRBV6-6 and TRBJ1-5, with D maybe TRBD1 (5 bases). The CDR3 contains 14 residues. Per germline, CDR1 MNHNY and CDR2 SVGAGI (reference sequence). The V end lost 2 bases, the J end lost 2 bases, and 7 bases lay between the germline ends.